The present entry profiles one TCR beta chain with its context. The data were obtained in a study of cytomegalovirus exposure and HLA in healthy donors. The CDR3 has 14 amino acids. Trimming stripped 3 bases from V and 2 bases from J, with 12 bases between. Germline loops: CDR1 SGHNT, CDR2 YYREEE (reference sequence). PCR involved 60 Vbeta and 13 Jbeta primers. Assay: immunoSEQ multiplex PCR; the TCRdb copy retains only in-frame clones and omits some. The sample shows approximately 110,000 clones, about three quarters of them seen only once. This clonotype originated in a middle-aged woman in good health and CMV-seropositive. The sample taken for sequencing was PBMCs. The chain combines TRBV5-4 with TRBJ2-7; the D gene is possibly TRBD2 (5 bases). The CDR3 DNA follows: TGTGCCAGCAGCTGGAGCGGAAACCCCTACGAGCAGTACTTC. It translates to CASSWSGNPYEQYF. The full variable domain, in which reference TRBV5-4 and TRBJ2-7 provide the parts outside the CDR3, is ETGVTQSPTHLIKTRGQQVTLRCSSQSGHNTVSWYQQALGQGPQFIFQYYREEENGRGNFPPRFSGLQFPNYSSELNVNALELDDSALYLCASSWSGNPYEQYFGPGTRLTVT.